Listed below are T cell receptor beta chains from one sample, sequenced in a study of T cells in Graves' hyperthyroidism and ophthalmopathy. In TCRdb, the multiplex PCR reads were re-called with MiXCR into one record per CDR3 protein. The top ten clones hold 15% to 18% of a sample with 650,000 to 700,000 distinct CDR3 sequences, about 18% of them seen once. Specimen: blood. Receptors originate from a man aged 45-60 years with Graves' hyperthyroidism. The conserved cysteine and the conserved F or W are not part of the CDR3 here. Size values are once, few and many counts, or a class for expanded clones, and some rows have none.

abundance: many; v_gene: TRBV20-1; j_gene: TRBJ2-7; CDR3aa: SANRGLAETYEQY
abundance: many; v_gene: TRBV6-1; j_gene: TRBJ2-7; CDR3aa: ASSPPYIDEQY
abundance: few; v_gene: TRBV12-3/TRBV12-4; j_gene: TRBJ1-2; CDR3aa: ASSSGTDRYGYT
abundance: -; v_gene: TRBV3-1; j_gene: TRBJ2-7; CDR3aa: ASSQDRLGYEQY
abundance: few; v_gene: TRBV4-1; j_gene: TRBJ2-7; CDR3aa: ASSQEDRGSYEQY
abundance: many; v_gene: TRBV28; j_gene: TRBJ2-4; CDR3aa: ASSLVWTKNIQY
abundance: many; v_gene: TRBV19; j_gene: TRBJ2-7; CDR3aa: ASRPTRDRAGDEQY
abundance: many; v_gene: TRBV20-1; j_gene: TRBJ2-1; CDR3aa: SARGGAGTPGNEQF
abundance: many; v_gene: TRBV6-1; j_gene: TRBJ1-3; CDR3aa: ASSVSGQGTGNTIY
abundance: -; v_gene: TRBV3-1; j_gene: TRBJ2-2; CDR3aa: ASSQFLDTGELF
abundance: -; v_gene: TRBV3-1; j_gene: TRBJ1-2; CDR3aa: ASSNWDRANYGYT
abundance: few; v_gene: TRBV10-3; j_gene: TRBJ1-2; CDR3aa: AIGEQGSGYGYT
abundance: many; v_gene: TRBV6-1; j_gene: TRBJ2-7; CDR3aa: ASRTPVGAEQY
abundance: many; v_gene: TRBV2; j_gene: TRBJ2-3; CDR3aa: ASSEDGSTDTQY
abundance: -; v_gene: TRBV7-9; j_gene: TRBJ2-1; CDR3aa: ASSHQPLAGAVEQF
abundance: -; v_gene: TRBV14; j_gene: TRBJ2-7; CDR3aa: ASSQERLAGVFPSYEQY
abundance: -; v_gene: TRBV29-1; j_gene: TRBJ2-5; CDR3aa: SDWTALEAQY
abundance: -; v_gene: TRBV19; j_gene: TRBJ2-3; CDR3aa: ASRSGRAGIPDTQY
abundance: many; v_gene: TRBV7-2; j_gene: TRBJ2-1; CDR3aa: ASSLTVGTEQF